These T cell receptor beta chains were read from a single sample in a study of immune evolution from preneoplasia to lung adenocarcinoma. The protocol was immunoSEQ multiplex PCR, while the TCRdb copy is restricted to in-frame clones and leaves out a portion. The repertoire has under 45,000 clones, approximately 80% of them found once; the top ten carry about 4.3%. Sequenced input: FFPE invasive lung adenocarcinoma tissue. These receptors were taken from a person aged 60 to 70 with lung adenocarcinoma. The CDR3 runs from the conserved cysteine through the conserved F or W. Each record gives: CDR3 length, V gene, CDR3 protein.

14	TRBV7-2	CASSFYSTSYEQYF
14	TRBV2	CASAGFLGNQPQHF
11	TRBV9	CASSVVQPQHF
14	TRBV5-1	CASSLGTDASGYTF
14	TRBV7-3	CASSSSVSTDTQYF
14	TRBV29-1	CSVGQRQVYNEQFF
11	TRBV19	CASRQADTQYF
16	TRBV7-2	CASQTGLAGFTDTQYF
13	TRBV27	CASSHKANYGYTF
15	TRBV11-3	CASSLRLETTGELFF
15	TRBV9	CASSQGLLPPYEQYF
15	TRBV6-1	CASSDEGLSNQPQHF
19	TRBV29-1	CSVVEGKSARTIGVYEQYF
14	TRBV4-1	CASSQDRGFYEQYF
15	TRBV19	CASSLQGTGSYEQYF
13	TRBV18	CASSLDRGRELFF
17	TRBV5-1	CASSLERADSYSETQYF
13	TRBV28	CASKLAGTGEQYF
13	TRBV28	CASSLSGGDTQYF
15	TRBV5-1	CASSLGQKGTGELFF
13	TRBV11-1	CASSSYPMDGYTF
12	TRBV28	CASRFTNQPQHF
15	TRBV6-5	CASSTGRSGFLAQHF